This T cell receptor (beta chain) was recorded in a study of blood T cell repertoires in COVID-19. Turning to the study itself: COVID-19 samples from acute and convalescent phases originated in the United States, Italy and Spain.

Germline values: CDR1 GTSNPN, CDR2 SVGIG (reference sequence). The CDR3 runs to 15 residues. Germline trimming cut 3 bases from V and 1 base from J; bases unmatched to any gene: 6. Original processing notes: For nucleated cells, counts were estimated from reference gene primer amplification. Produced via immunoSEQ multiplex PCR; TCRdb's table is partial and in-frame only. That table supplies the V and J calls and clone size; D and trimming were determined from the DNA. The sample includes tens of thousands of clones, over 75% seen only once; the top ten take 6% to 7%. This sequence was found in a man in his fifties with active COVID-19. The V and J genes are TRBV30 and TRBJ1-2; 9 bases align to TRBD1. Material: peripheral blood. DNA for the CDR3: TGTGCCTGGAGAGGCAAGGACAGGGGTAACTATGGCTACACCTTC. It specifies CAWRGKDRGNYGYTF.